This TCR beta chain is from a study of regulatory T cells in long-lasting Graves disease. Study results and limitations: Patients with persistent disease showed a bias toward TRBV28, TRBJ1-2 and TRBJ2-5. Accuracy was perhaps lowered by the small sample size. Peripheral blood, not thyroid tissue, was the sole material studied.

With respect to this clonotype: Its antigen is as yet unknown.

The V gene lost 1 base and the J gene lost 3 bases, with 6 bases spanning the gap. The CDR3 is 14 residues long. Germline assignment: CDR1 SEHNR and CDR2 FQNEAQ (reference sequence). Building of the TCR beta libraries involved iRepertoire HTBI primers and Arm-PCR of CDR3 regions. Per the original data handling: The study identified roughly 59 TRBV and approximately 14 TRBJ segments across samples. MiXCR, applied by TCRdb to the multiplex PCR reads, yields one record per CDR3 protein. The V and J calls and clone size are TCRdb's, not the authors'. The sample lists about 470,000 distinct CDR3 sequences, 20% to 25% seen once, with under 9% in the top ten. Time point denoted: persistent/refractory GD, antithyroid drugs over 5 years with positive TRAb. RNA from PBMCs was the source of the TCR library.

This sequence joins TRBV7-9 and TRBJ1-4, with D possibly matching TRBD1 (5 bases). This sequence was found in a female donor with Graves disease. Material: peripheral blood mononuclear cells (PBMCs), obtained when the disease was refractory, from a patient treated with antithyroid drugs. This chain's CDR3 is CASSLGGANEKLFF. DNA for the CDR3: TGTGCCAGCAGCTTAGGAGGGGCTAATGAAAAACTGTTTTTT. Complete variable domain (other parts from reference TRBV7-9 and TRBJ1-4): DTGVSQNPRHKITKRGQNVTFRCDPISEHNRLYWYRQTLGQGPEFLTYFQNEAQLEKSRLLSDRFSAERPKGSFSTLEIQRTEQGDSAMYLCASSLGGANEKLFFGSGTQLSVL.